Here is one T cell receptor (beta chain) with its context. Its specific antigen is unknown. Per-base quality was not reported, and no clone a single base away is much larger than it. Different DNA sequences within this sample yield the same CDR3. This sample was included in a study of T cell responses to AZD1222 COVID-19 vaccine (dated by TCRdb to the early 2020s). At the level of the whole study: TCR sequencing covered about 230 trial participants: 207 given two doses of AZD1222 and 26 given two doses of MenACWY control vaccine. Enrollment into the trials was organized by age into subgroups of 18-55, 56-69 and 70-plus years, and those subgroups contained roughly 150, 30 and 60 TCR-sequenced participants, respectively.

Beyond this particular receptor, the publication reports: Reportedly, close to half of the unique spike-specific TCRs recognized epitopes lying outside the regions that are mutated in the B.1.351 and B.1.1.7 variants. Participants were mostly white British, with more females than males. The authors suggested clonal diversity may have been underestimated. In the small 56-69-year group, the increase in depth fell short of significance, most likely because of low power. Conclusions about previously exposed vaccinees are limited, since just five or six AZD1222 recipients were seropositive for SARS-CoV-2 at baseline. Because no day 14 peak-response samples were available, repertoires were characterized only after the peak T cell response. The vaccine-associated CD4 TCRs covered the entire spike protein, and the dominant responses fell in regions 160-218 and 743-854. A significant rise in spike-specific TCR breadth and depth was observed after two AZD1222 doses relative to day 0 and relative to MenACWY recipients.

The meaning of the sample's time point label: about 28 days (+/-7) after the second vaccine dose. Because spike-specific TCR depth and breadth did not differ between the two schedules, AZD1222 recipients who got a second dose at roughly 4 weeks were pooled with those who got a second dose at roughly 12 weeks. Samples from vaccinated people were obtained from the UK trials COV001 and COV002, which included a single-blind randomized controlled phase 2/3 trial of AZD1222 (ChAdOx1 nCoV-19) in healthy adults. For TCRbeta chain sequencing, PBMC samples were collected from trial participants at day 0 and at day 28 after the second dose. The CDR3 regions of human TCRbeta chains were analyzed by immunosequencing. On the study's bioinformatics: Repertoire TCRs were matched against a reference library of SARS-CoV-2-specific TCRs generated with the MIRA antigen-specificity platform. Breadth was defined as the fraction of unique TCRs that were SARS-CoV-2-associated, and depth was defined as the fraction of total T cells that were SARS-CoV-2-associated. Using the MIRA data, every spike-specific TCR was mapped to the spike region that the TCR reacted to and assigned to either a CD4 or a CD8 class. Log10-transformed breadth and depth values were compared by one-way ANOVA with Sidak's multiple comparisons tests. TCRdb's version of the immuneACCESS table is confined to in-frame rearrangements and falls short of the full clone set. An unresolved V gene accounts for under half of the shortfall where checked; the remainder is of unknown origin. The V and J calls and clone size were taken over from that table, and D and trimming were inferred from the DNA. The sample table contains about 150,000 clones; only one count was recorded for 90% of them. Approximately 1.6% of the sample rests with the top ten.

Specimen: peripheral blood, collected 28 days after the second AZD1222 dose. The clonotype comes from an adult who received the AZD1222 COVID-19 vaccine.

The DNA is TGCGCCAGCAGCTTAACGGGGGAGACCCAGTACTTC. The translation is CASSLTGETQYF. This sequence uses TRBV5-1 and TRBJ2-5; TRBD2 is a weak D gene call, 5 bases matching. The germline V gene sets CDR1 to SGHRS and CDR2 to YFSETQ. V gives up 2 bases and J gives up 5 bases, and the segment between their germline ends measures 7 bases. The CDR3 covers 12 residues, taking in both the cysteine and the phenylalanine. Only the CDR3 portion is preserved as DNA: 36 bases, with reading frame beginning at the first base.